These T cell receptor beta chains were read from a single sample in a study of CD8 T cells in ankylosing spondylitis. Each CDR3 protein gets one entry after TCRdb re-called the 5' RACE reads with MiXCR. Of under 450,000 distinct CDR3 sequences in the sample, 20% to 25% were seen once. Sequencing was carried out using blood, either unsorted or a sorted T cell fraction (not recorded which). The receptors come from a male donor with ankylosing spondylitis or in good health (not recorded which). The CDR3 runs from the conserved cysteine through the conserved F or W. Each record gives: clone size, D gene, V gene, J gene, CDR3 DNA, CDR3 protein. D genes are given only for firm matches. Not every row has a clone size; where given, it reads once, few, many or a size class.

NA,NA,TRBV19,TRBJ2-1,TGTGCCAGTAGTATGCGCATATACAATGAGCAGTTCTTC,CASSMRIYNEQFF
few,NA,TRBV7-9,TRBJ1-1,TGTGCCAGCAGCTCGCTTAGGGGGACGAACACTGAAGCTTTCTTT,CASSSLRGTNTEAFF
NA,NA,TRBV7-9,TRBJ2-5,TGTGCCAGCAGCTTATGGCCGGGGGTTGGAGAGACCCAGTACTTC,CASSLWPGVGETQYF
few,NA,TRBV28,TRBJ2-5,TGTGCCAGCAGTTTATCAGTCCAGCAGCGATCCTTC,CASSLSVQQRSF
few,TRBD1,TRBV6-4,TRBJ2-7,TGTGCCAGCAGTGACTCCTCGGGACAGGGGTCCTACGAGCAGTACTTC,CASSDSSGQGSYEQYF
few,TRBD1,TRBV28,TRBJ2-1,TGTGCCAGCAGCAGCCCCGGGACAGCTAATGAGCAGTTCTTC,CASSSPGTANEQFF
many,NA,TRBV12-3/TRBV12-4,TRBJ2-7,TGTGCCAGCACCAAGGAAATTTCCGAGCAGTACTTC,CASTKEISEQYF
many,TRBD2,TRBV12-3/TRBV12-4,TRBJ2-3,TGTGCCAGCAGTTTTAGCGGGGGGGCAGATACGCAGTATTTT,CASSFSGGADTQYF
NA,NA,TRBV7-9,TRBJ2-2,TGTGCCAGCAGCTTAGATGGCGCAGCCACCGGGGAGCTGTTTTTT,CASSLDGAATGELFF
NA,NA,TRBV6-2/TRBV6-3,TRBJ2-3,TGTGCCAGCAGTTACTGGACGTTGGATACGCAGTATTTT,CASSYWTLDTQYF
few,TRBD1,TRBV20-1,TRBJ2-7,TGCAGTGCTCCCGGGACAGCAAGGGATTACGAGCAGTACTTC,CSAPGTARDYEQYF
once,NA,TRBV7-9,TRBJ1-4,TGTGCCAGCAGCCGCGATGAAAAACTGTTTTTT,CASSRDEKLFF
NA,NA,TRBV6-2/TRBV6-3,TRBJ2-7,TGTGCCAGCAGTTACACGATGAGACAGAAGACCTACGAGCAGTACTTC,CASSYTMRQKTYEQYF
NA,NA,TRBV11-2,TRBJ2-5,TGTGCCAGCAGCACACCACTCGACAGAATACAAGAGACCCAGTACTTC,CASSTPLDRIQETQYF
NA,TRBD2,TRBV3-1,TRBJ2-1,TGTGCCAGCAGCCAAGAGGGTCTAGCGGGGACCTCCTACAATGAGCAGTTCTTC,CASSQEGLAGTSYNEQFF
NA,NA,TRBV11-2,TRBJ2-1,TGTGCCAGCAGCGCGACAGAGTCTTCCTACAATGAGCAGTTCTTC,CASSATESSYNEQFF
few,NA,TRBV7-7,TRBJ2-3,TGTGCCAGCAGCTCCCGTTTGGAGGATACGCAGTATTTT,CASSSRLEDTQYF
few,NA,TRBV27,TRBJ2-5,TGTGCCCCGGGAGAGACCCAGTACTTC,CAPGETQYF
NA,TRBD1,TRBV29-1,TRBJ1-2,TGCAGCGCCAGGACAGGGTCCTATGGCTACACCTTC,CSARTGSYGYTF
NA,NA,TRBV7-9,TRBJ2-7,TGTGCCAGCAGGGGAGGAGTCTCCCACGAGCAGTACTTC,CASRGGVSHEQYF
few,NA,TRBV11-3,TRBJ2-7,TGTGCCAGCAGCTTAGATGGATTCGAGCAGTACTTC,CASSLDGFEQYF
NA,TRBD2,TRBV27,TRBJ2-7,TGTGCCAGCAGTTTGCTCCTAGCGGGGGGATACGAGCAGTACTTC,CASSLLLAGGYEQYF
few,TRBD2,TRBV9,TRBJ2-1,TGTGCCAGCAGCGTAGGGCGTAGCGGGGGGGCATTAAATGAGCAGTTCTTC,CASSVGRSGGALNEQFF
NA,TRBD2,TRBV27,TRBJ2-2,TGTGCCAGCAGTTTTATGCCGGGGGGGAACACCGGGGAGCTGTTTTTT,CASSFMPGGNTGELFF
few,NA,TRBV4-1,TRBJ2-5,TGCGCCAGCAGCCAAGCCGCTTGGGGGGCCCAAGAGACCCAGTACTTC,CASSQAAWGAQETQYF
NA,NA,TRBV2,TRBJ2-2,TGTGCCAGCAGTGCTACGGTGCCCGGGGAGCTGTTTTTT,CASSATVPGELFF
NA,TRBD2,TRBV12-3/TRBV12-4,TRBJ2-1,TGTGCCAGCAGCCCTATAGCGGGGGGCTTGCCCTACAATGAGCAGTTCTTC,CASSPIAGGLPYNEQFF
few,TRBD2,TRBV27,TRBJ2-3,TGTGCCAGCAGTTTGTGGGAGGGTTTGACAGATACGCAGTATTTT,CASSLWEGLTDTQYF
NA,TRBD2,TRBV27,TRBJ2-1,TGTGCCAGCAGTTTGACTAGCGGGGGGATCCCCTACAATGAGCAGTTCTTC,CASSLTSGGIPYNEQFF
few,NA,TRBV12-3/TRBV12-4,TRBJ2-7,TGTGCCAGCATGTCGACAGACTCCTACGAGCAGTACTTC,CASMSTDSYEQYF
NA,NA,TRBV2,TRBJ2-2,TGTGCCAGCACCCCGGGACGGATGAACACCGGGGAGCTGTTTTTT,CASTPGRMNTGELFF
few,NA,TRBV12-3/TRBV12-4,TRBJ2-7,TGTGCCAGCGGGGGGCAGGGGGGCTACGAGCAGTACTTC,CASGGQGGYEQYF
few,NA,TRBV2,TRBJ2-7,TGTGCCAGCAGACCGACAGTCTACGAGCAGTACTTC,CASRPTVYEQYF
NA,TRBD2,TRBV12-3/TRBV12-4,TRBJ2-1,TGTGCCAGCAGTCCAAGACTAGCGGGGTATTTTGAGCAGTTCTTC,CASSPRLAGYFEQFF
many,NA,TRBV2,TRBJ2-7,TGCGCCAGCACGAGCTCCTACGAGCAGTACTTC,CASTSSYEQYF
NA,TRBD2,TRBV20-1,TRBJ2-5,TGCAGTGCTAGAGATTTAGGTCTAGCGGGGATAGGAGAGACCCAGTACTTC,CSARDLGLAGIGETQYF
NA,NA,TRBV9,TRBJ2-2,TGTGCCAGCAGCGCAGTAGTGGGCACCGGGGAGCTGTTTTTT,CASSAVVGTGELFF
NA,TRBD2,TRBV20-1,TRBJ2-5,TGCAGTGCTAGAGGTCGTGCGGGGGGGCCGTGGGAGACCCAGTACTTC,CSARGRAGGPWETQYF
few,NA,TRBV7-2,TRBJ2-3,TGTGCCAGCAGCTTAGGCGGCAGCCCCCCGGCAGATACGCAGTATTTT,CASSLGGSPPADTQYF
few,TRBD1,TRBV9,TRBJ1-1,TGTGCCAGCAGCGGACGGACAGGGGTGGCTTTCTTT,CASSGRTGVAFF
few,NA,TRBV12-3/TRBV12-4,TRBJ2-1,TGTGCCAGCAGTCCCCTCCTACGGCGTCATGAGCAGTTCTTC,CASSPLLRRHEQFF
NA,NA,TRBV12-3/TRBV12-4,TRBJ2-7,TGTGCCAGCAGTTTTCAATTTTACGAGCAGTACTTC,CASSFQFYEQYF
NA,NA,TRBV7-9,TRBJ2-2,TGTGCCAGCAGCTTAGCCGGACACAGATCGAACACCGGGGAGCTGTTTTTT,CASSLAGHRSNTGELFF
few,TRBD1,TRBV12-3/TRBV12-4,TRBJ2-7,TGTGCCAGCTGGTTGGGACAGGGCTACGAGCAGTACTTC,CASWLGQGYEQYF
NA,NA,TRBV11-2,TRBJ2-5,TGTGCCAGCAGCCACGGACTTACCCAAGAGACCCAGTACTTC,CASSHGLTQETQYF
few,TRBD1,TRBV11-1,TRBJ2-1,TGTGCCAGCAGCTTATCCGGGACAGGGGGTTACAATGAGCAGTTCTTC,CASSLSGTGGYNEQFF
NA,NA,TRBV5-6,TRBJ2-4,TGTGCCAGCAGCTTGGGGCGATGGCTAGCCAAAAACATTCAGTACTTC,CASSLGRWLAKNIQYF
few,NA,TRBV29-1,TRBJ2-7,TGCAGCGTTGAGGTCCCTCAGGGCTCCTACGAGCAGTACTTC,CSVEVPQGSYEQYF
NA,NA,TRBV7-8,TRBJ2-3,TGTGCCAGCAACGCAGCTGGGGGTATGCAGTATTTT,CASNAAGGMQYF
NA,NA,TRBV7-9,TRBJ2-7,TGTGCCACCCTGAACGATCGCTACGAGCAGTACTTC,CATLNDRYEQYF
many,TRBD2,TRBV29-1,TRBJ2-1,TGCAGCGTTGGATCTAGCGGGGGGAGCAATGAGCAGTTCTTC,CSVGSSGGSNEQFF
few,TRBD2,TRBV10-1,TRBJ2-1,TGCGCCAGCAGCCGGGGGACTAGCGGAAACAATGAGCAGTTCTTC,CASSRGTSGNNEQFF
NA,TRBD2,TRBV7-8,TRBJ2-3,TGTGCCAGCGGCGGGCTAGCGGGGGGCTCCACAGATACGCAGTATTTT,CASGGLAGGSTDTQYF
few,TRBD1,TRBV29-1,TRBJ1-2,TGCAGCGTACTGACAGGGTCTAACTATGGCTACACCTTC,CSVLTGSNYGYTF
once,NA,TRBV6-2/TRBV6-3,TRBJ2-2,TGTGCCAGCTTCGCTAACACCGGGGAGCTGTTTTTT,CASFANTGELFF